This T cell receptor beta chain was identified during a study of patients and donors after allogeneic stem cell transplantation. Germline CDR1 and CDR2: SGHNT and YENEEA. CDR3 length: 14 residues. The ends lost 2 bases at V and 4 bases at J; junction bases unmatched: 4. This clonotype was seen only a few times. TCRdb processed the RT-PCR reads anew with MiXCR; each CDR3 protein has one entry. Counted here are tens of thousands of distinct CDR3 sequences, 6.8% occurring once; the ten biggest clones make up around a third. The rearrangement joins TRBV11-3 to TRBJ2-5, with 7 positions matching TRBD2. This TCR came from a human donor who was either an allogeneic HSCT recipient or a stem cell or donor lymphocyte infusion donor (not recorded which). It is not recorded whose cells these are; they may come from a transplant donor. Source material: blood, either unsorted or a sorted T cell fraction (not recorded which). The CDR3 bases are TGTGCCAGCAGCTTACGATCTAGCGGAGAGACCCAGTACTTC. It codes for CASSLRSSGETQYF.